Sequencing of this T cell receptor beta chain was carried out in a study of OX40 agonist ivuxolimab in advanced cancers. At the level of the study: Patients enrolled in dose escalation were diagnosed with hepatocellular carcinoma, melanoma, renal cell or head and neck cancer.

TCRdb keeps only in-frame clones here, not all; method: immunoSEQ multiplex PCR. The table has about 39,000 clones, about 81% seen once. This clone is labeled as medium-sized. Its antigen remains unidentified. Study-wide results and caveats: Expanded peripheral T cell antigen specificity was not determined.

V gave up 1 base and J gave up 0 bases, with 13 bases separating them. Germline-derived CDR1 and CDR2 are MGHDK and SYGVNS. The CDR3 loop spans 17 amino acids. The source of this sequence is an adult with an advanced solid tumor such as melanoma, head and neck, liver or kidney cancer. The V and J genes are TRBV25-1 and TRBJ1-3, with unresolved D. Sequenced here: CD4+ or CD8+ T cells sorted from blood, sampled in a trial of the OX40 agonist ivuxolimab. The CDR3 DNA sequence: TGTGCCAGCAGTGAATCCCGGACGGAAAGCTCTGGAAACACCATATATTTT. Amino acid sequence: CASSESRTESSGNTIYF.